The clone carrying this T cell receptor (beta chain) turned up a few times. Its antigen is not known. The sample belongs to a study of beta chain features in type 1 diabetes. Study-level information: Patients looked much like healthy donors when it came to age, gender and cell yields.

V lost 5 bases and J lost 2, with 9 bases in between. CDR3 size: 12 residues. In germline, CDR1 is GTSNPN, CDR2 SVGIG (reference sequence). Overall study results and limits: TCRB CDR3 length was moderately but significantly reduced in all four CD4+ subsets of Type 1 diabetes patients.

Isolated RNA was reverse transcribed in full, so expressed TCRB transcripts were sequenced. The assay was immunoSEQ multiplex PCR, and TCRdb's table has in-frame clones only and misses some. The table shows 300,000 to 400,000 clones, with over 8.5% occurring only once. This sequence originates from a young man with type 1 diabetes. Sequencing was carried out using central memory CD4+ T cells from blood. The gene calls are TRBV30 and TRBJ1-2, with D maybe TRBD1 (5 bases). The CDR3 spells CAWRDWNYGYTF. The CDR3 DNA reads TGTGCCTGGCGGGACTGGAACTATGGCTACACCTTC.